The 16 T cell receptor beta chains reported below all come from one sample, sequenced in a study of post-analysis software for immune sequencing data. Their antigens are not known. Study observations and caveats: With TRBV5-6, TRBV5-1 and TRBV20-1 included, about five TRBV segments were more frequent in patients than in controls.

Included in the TCR beta cDNA libraries were unique molecular identifiers. In TCRdb, the PCR reads were re-called with MiXCR into one record per CDR3 protein. The sample consists of around 770,000 distinct CDR3 sequences, around 45% of them appearing once. Source material: blood. All receptors derive from a girl aged 10-17 years with multiple sclerosis.

The rearrangement joins TRBV15 to TRBJ2-7; 7 bases match TRBD1. Germline CDR1 LNHNV, CDR2 YYDKDF (reference sequence). V shed 1 base, J shed 6 bases, and the junction held 3 bases outside the gene matches. This CDR3 comprises 13 residues. The DNA for the CDR3 is TGTGCCACCAGCAGAGGGGCAGGGGGCGAGCAGTACTTC. Its translation: CATSRGAGGEQYF.

This sequence joins TRBV4-3 and TRBJ2-7; the D gene is possibly TRBD1 (6 bases). The CDR3 loop spans 15 amino acids. Looked up from germline, CDR1 is LGHNA and CDR2 is YSLEER. V lost 0 bases and J lost 6, with 15 bases in between. The CDR3 here is CASSQDPGERSEQYF. In DNA, the CDR3 is TGCGCCAGCAGCCAAGATCCAGGGGAGAGGAGCGAGCAGTACTTC.

The chain uses TRBV20-1 and TRBJ2-6; possible D gene TRBD1, 6 bases. This CDR3 is 14 amino acids long. Looked up from germline, CDR1 is DFQATT and CDR2 is SNEGSKA (reference sequence). Trimming left V 5 bases short and J 2 bases short, with 10 bases between. Here the CDR3 reads CSAPYRAGANVLTF. The DNA of the CDR3 is TGCAGTGCTCCCTACAGGGCTGGGGCCAACGTCCTGACTTTC.

This clonotype was picked up a small number of times. V and J are TRBV5-1 and TRBJ2-3; possibly TRBD1 for D (5 bases). Trimming took 0 bases from V and 0 from J, leaving 14 bases between them. Germline CDR1 SGHRS, CDR2 YFSETQ. The CDR3 loop spans 17 amino acids. The CDR3 loop reads CASSLEWPGLSTDTQYF. The CDR3 DNA is TGCGCCAGCAGCTTGGAATGGCCAGGGCTTAGCACAGATACGCAGTATTTT.

In its sample, this clonotype was seen a few times. The V and J genes are TRBV18 and TRBJ2-5, with D perhaps matching TRBD1 or TRBD2 (6 bases each). The better agreement between TRBJ2-7 and the DNA end casts doubt on the J call. The CDR3 has 17 amino acids. The V gene's germline CDR1 is KGHSH and CDR2 LQKENI. The CDR3 region has the DNA TGTGCCAGCTCACCACGGAGGGGGGCCGCCTGGAACTACGAGCAGTACTTC. Translated, it gives CASSPRRGAAWNYEQYF.

V usage is TRBV5-1 and J usage is TRBJ2-7; tentatively, D is TRBD1 or TRBD2 (6 bases each). Germline CDR1 reads SGHRS; CDR2 reads YFSETQ. V was cut by 6 bases and J by 0 bases, with 13 bases left in between. The CDR3 spans 14 residues. The DNA for the CDR3 is TGCGCCAGCACGGGGGCCCCGCACTCCTACGAGCAGTACTTC. Encoded protein: CASTGAPHSYEQYF.

The rearrangement links TRBV7-2 to TRBJ2-5, with 9 bases aligning to TRBD1. CDR3 length equals 16 residues. V gave up 1 base and J gave up 5 bases; unmatched junction bases: 8. Germline V gene sequence: CDR1 SGHTA, CDR2 FQGNSA. The CDR3 sequence is CASSLDQTGGRETQYF. The CDR3 region has the DNA TGTGCCAGCAGCTTAGACCAAACAGGGGGCCGGGAGACCCAGTACTTC. The whole variable domain, filled in from reference TRBV7-2 and TRBJ2-5, reads GAGVSQSPSNKVTEKGKDVELRCDPISGHTALYWYRQSLGQGLEFLIYFQGNSAPDKSGLPSDRFSAERTGGSVSTLTIQRTQQEDSAVYLCASSLDQTGGRETQYFGPGTRLLVL.

This clonotype occurred a few times. J is TRBJ2-4 and V is TRBV12-3 or TRBV12-4; perhaps D is TRBD1 or TRBD2 (5 bases each). The length of the CDR3 is 14 residues. Trimming removed 4 bases at V and 3 bases at J, with 10 bases between. The CDR3 region has the DNA TGTGCCAGCAGTTCCGGGGCGGGCAAAAACATTCAGTACTTC. It translates to CASSSGAGKNIQYF.

The sample holds one count of this clonotype. The chain couples TRBV7-2 to TRBJ2-6; D gene unclear. V lost 5 bases, J lost 4 bases, and 9 bases lay in between. The CDR3 is made up of 14 amino acids. Germline V gene lookup returns CDR1 SGHTA and CDR2 FQGNSA. This CDR3 is CASSRPGGANVLTF. The CDR3 region has the DNA TGTGCCAGCAGCAGGCCCGGCGGGGCCAACGTCCTGACTTTC.

This clonotype was seen a single time. The CDR3 nucleotides are TGCAGCGTTATCCCACAGGGATCCCCTAATGAAAAACTGTTTTTT. Translated, it gives CSVIPQGSPNEKLFF. V usage is TRBV29-1 and J usage is TRBJ1-4, with D perhaps TRBD1 (6 bases). The CDR3 sequence is 15 residues long. Trimming shortened V by 5 bases and J by 3 bases, and 16 bases separated the two germline ends. Per germline, CDR1 SQVTM and CDR2 ANQGSEA.

This clonotype was recorded at least ten times. The chain joins TRBV27 to TRBJ2-3; D call uncertain. The CDR3 has 13 amino acids. Germline assignment: CDR1 MNHEY and CDR2 SMNVEV (reference sequence). The V gene lost 6 bases and the J gene lost 1 base, with 8 bases spanning the gap. CDR3 in amino acids: CASSFRGTDTQYF. The CDR3 DNA is TGTGCCAGCAGCTTTAGGGGCACAGATACGCAGTATTTT.

As concerns this clonotype: An end of the junction does not agree with germline; a read error may underlie this. The rearrangement joins TRBV5-5 to TRBJ2-7; D call uncertain. The CDR3 extends over 14 amino acids. Germline CDR1 and CDR2: SGHKS and YYEKEE (reference sequence). The CDR3 here is CASSLETASCEQYF. The DNA for the CDR3 is TGTGCCAGCAGCCTGGAGACTGCCTCCTGCGAGCAGTACTTC. The full variable domain, completed using reference TRBV5-5 and TRBJ2-7, is DAGVTQSPTHLIKTRGQQVTLRCSPISGHKSVSWYQQVLGQGPQFIFQYYEKEERGRGNFPDRFSARQFPNYSSELNVNALLLGDSALYLCASSLETASCEQYFGPGTRLTVT.

The rearrangement uses TRBV3-1 and TRBJ1-6, with D uncertain. Deletions cut 4 bases from V and 5 bases from J, with 9 bases between. CDR3 length: 14 amino acids. Looked up from germline, CDR1 is LGHDT and CDR2 is YNNKEL (reference sequence). For the CDR3, the DNA is TGTGCCAGCAGCCCGACACCTCATAATTCACCCCTCCACTTT. It is translated as CASSPTPHNSPLHF.

This clonotype turned up a few times. Germline and junction disagree at one end, which may indicate a read error. The chain joins TRBV7-7 to TRBJ2-3; D gene ambiguous. This CDR3 is 15 amino acids long. From germline, CDR1 is SSHAT and CDR2 FNYEAQ (reference sequence). The CDR3 loop reads CASSPSPPGGDTQYF. In DNA form, the CDR3 reads TGTGCTAGCAGCCCCTCCCCCCCGGGCGGCGATACGCAGTATTTT.

This clonotype was picked up a small number of times. The DNA of the CDR3 is TGCAGTGCTAGTAGTCTAGCGGGGGGCTGGGAGCAGTACTTC. Translation: CSASSLAGGWEQYF. The chain has TRBV20-1 and TRBJ2-7; 11 bases are shared with TRBD2. J gave up 7 bases and V 3 bases, and 8 bases lay outside the gene matches. The CDR3 sequence is 14 residues long. The germline gives CDR1 DFQATT, CDR2 SNEGSKA (reference sequence).

Details on this clonotype: The junction departs from germline at one end; a sequencing error may be responsible. The V gene is TRBV29-1, the J gene TRBJ2-5; 8 bases are shared with TRBD2. Germline lookup yields CDR1 SQVTM and CDR2 ANQGSEA. The CDR3 is 14 amino acids. The CDR3, as DNA: TGCAGCGTTGCCCGGCTAGCGGGTAAAGAGACCCAGTACTTT. Translated, it gives CSVARLAGKETQYF.